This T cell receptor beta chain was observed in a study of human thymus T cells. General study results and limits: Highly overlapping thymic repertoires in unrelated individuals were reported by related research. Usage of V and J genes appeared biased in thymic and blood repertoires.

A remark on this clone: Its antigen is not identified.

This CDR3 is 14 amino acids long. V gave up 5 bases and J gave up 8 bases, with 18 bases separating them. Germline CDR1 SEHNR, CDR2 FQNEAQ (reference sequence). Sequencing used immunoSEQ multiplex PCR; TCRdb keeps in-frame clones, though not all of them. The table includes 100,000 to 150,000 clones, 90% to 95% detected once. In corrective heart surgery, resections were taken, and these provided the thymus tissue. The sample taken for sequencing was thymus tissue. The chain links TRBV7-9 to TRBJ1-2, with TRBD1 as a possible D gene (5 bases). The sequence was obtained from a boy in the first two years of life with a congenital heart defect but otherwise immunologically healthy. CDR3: CASSLPDGGLGYTF. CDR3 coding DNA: TGTGCCAGCAGCCTACCGGACGGGGGGTTGGGCTACACCTTC.